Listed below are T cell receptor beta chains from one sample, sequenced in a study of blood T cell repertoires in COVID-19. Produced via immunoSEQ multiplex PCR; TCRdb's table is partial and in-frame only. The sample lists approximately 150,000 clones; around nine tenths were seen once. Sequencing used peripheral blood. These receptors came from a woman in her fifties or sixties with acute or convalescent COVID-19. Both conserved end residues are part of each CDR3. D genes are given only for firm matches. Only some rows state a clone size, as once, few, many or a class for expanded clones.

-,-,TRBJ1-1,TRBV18,TGTGCCAGCTCACCTCAGGGTATGGTTAGGTCGAGCACTGAAGCTTTCTTT,CASSPQGMVRSSTEAFF
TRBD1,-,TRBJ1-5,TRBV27,TGTGCCAGCAGTTTCACAGGGGGTCAGCCCCAGCATTTT,CASSFTGGQPQHF
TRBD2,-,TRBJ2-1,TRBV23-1,TGCGCCAGCACCGGGGGGGGCCGGCATGAGCAGTTCTTC,CASTGGGRHEQFF
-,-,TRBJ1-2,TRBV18,TGTGCCAGCTCACCACAGGGGGTCTATGGCTACACCTTC,CASSPQGVYGYTF
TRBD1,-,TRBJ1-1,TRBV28,TGTGCCACCAATTGGGCAGGGGGAACGAACACTGAAGCTTTCTTT,CATNWAGGTNTEAFF
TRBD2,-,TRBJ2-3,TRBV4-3,TGCGCCAGCAGCCAATTCGGACTAGCGGGGGGGCTTGGCACAGATACGCAGTATTTT,CASSQFGLAGGLGTDTQYF
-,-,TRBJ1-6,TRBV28,TGTGCCAGCAGTTTAATCGTTCCACCCCTCCACTTT,CASSLIVPPLHF
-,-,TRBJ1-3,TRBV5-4,TGTGCCAGCAGCCCCGAGGGTGGAAACACCATATATTTT,CASSPEGGNTIYF
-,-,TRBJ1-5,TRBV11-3,TGTGCCAGCAGGTTTGACAAGGTTTACGGAGGGTTTAGCAATCAGCCCCAGCATTTT,CASRFDKVYGGFSNQPQHF
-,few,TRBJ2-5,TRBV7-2,TGTGCCAGCAGCTTAGCGGGTAGCGGATTGGACCAGTACTTC,CASSLAGSGLDQYF
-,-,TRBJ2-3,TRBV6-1,TGTGCCAGCAGTGAAGCGCCAGGAGGGGATACGCAGTATTTT,CASSEAPGGDTQYF
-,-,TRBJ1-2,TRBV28,TGTGCCAGCGCGAACCATGGCTACACCTTC,CASANHGYTF
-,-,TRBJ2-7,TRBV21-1,TGTGCCAGCAGCAAAGCGCTACTAGCGGGGGAGTACTCCTACGAGCAGTACTTC,CASSKALLAGEYSYEQYF
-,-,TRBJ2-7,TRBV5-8,TGTGCCAGCAGCTTGGTCAGGACGGGAAACTCCGAGCAGTACTTC,CASSLVRTGNSEQYF
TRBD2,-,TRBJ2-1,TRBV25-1,TGTGCCAGCAGTGAACCTAACTTTAGCGGGGGGTACAATGAGCAGTTCTTC,CASSEPNFSGGYNEQFF
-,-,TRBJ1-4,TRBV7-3,TGTGCCAGCAGCTTAACGGGTGGCCCAGGCGAAAAACTGTTTTTT,CASSLTGGPGEKLFF
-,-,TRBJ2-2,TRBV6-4,TGTGCCAGCAGTGACCCGGGGGTGAACACCGGGGAGCTGTTTTTT,CASSDPGVNTGELFF
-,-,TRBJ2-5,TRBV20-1,TGCAGTGCTAGTCCCCCCACTACACGACAAGAGACCCAGTACTTC,CSASPPTTRQETQYF
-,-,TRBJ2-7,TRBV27,TGTGCCAGCAGCCCACAGGGTTACTACGAGCAGTACTTC,CASSPQGYYEQYF
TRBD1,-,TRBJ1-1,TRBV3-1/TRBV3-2,TGTGCCAGCAGCCTCGGGACAGCCCGAGGAAACACTGAAGCTTTCTTT,CASSLGTARGNTEAFF
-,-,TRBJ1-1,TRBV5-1,TGCGCCAGCAGCTCCTCAGAGAACACTGAAGCTTTCTTT,CASSSSENTEAFF
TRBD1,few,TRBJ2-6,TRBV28,TGTGCCAGCAGCCAAGGGGGCGCTGGGGCCAACGTCCTGACTTTC,CASSQGGAGANVLTF
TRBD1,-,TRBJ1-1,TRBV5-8,TGTGCCAGCAGTGCGGACAGGGGCCGGACTGAAGCTTTCTTT,CASSADRGRTEAFF
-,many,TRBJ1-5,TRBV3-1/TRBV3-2,TGTGCCAGCAGCGGGGGCAGGGGCAATCAGCCCCAGCATTTT,CASSGGRGNQPQHF
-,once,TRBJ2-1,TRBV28,TGTGCCAGCAGTATTACTAGCCCCCACTTCTACAATGAGCAGTTCTTC,CASSITSPHFYNEQFF
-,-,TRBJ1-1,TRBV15,TGTGCCACCAGCAGAGAAAAGACAGTAAACACTGAAGCTTTCTTT,CATSREKTVNTEAFF
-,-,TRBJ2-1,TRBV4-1,TGCGCCAGCAGCCAAGAGAACCCCGGAGAGTACAATGAGCAGTTCTTC,CASSQENPGEYNEQFF
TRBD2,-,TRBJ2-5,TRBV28,TGTGCCAGCAGTAAATACGGGGGGGCCCAAGAGACCCAGTACTTC,CASSKYGGAQETQYF
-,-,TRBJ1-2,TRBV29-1,TGCAGCGTTGTCTCGGGGAACTATGGCTACACCTTC,CSVVSGNYGYTF
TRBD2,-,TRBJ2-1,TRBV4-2,TGTGCCAGCAGCCACTCCAGCGGGGGGGCCCCGGAGGATGAGCAGTTCTTC,CASSHSSGGAPEDEQFF
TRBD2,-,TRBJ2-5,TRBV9,TGTGCCAGCAGCCCCCCAGCGGGGGGGCCGGAGACCCAGTACTTC,CASSPPAGGPETQYF
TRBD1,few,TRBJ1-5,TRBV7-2,TGTGCCAGCAGCTTAGTGGGACAGACTAATCAGCCCCAGCATTTT,CASSLVGQTNQPQHF
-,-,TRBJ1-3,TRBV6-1,TGTGCCAGCAGTGACAGGGCCCACTCTGGAGACACCATATATTTT,CASSDRAHSGDTIYF
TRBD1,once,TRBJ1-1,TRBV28,TGTGCCAGCAGTTTAGGAGGGGGCGGCCGGAACACTGAAGCTTTCTTT,CASSLGGGGRNTEAFF
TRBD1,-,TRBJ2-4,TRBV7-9,TGTGCCAGCAGCTCACAGGGGGCTACCAAAAACATTCAGTACTTC,CASSSQGATKNIQYF
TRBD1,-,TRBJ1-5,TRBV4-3,TGCGCCAGCAGCCAAGGGGGACAGCGCAATCAGCCCCAGCATTTT,CASSQGGQRNQPQHF
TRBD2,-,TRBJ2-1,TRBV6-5,TGTGCCAGCAGCCGTACTAGCGAGCGGTTCTTC,CASSRTSERFF
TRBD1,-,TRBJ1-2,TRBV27,TGTGCCAGCAGTTTATCCGGACAGGGCTATGGCTACACCTTC,CASSLSGQGYGYTF
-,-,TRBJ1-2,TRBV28,TGTGCCAGCAGCCCCGGTTTCGGGGGGGCTCGGAACTATGGCTACACCTTC,CASSPGFGGARNYGYTF
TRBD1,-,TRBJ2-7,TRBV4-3,TGCGCCAGCAGCCAAGATTCGGCAGGGGGCTTTTACGAGCAGTACTTC,CASSQDSAGGFYEQYF
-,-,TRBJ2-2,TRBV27,TGTGCCAGCAGAGTACAGGGTAGTGCGAACACCGGGGAGCTGTTTTTT,CASRVQGSANTGELFF
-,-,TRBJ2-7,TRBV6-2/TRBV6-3,TGTGCCAGCAGTTTCCAGAGGACTTCTTCCTACGAGCAGTACTTC,CASSFQRTSSYEQYF
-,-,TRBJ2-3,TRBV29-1,TGCAGCGTTGCAGGAGCCGAGGGGGTGGGTGGATTGTCAGATACGCAGTATTTT,CSVAGAEGVGGLSDTQYF
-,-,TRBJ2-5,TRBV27,TGTGCCAGCAGGACGGACAGTGAAGAGACCCAGTACTTC,CASRTDSEETQYF
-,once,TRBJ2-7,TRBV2,TGTGCCAGCGAAGTCTCTACCTCCTACGAGCAGTACTTC,CASEVSTSYEQYF
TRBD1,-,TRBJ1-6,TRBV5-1,TGCGCCAGCAGCGCCGGACAGGGCGATTCACCCCTCCACTTT,CASSAGQGDSPLHF
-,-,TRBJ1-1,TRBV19,TGTGCCAGTACCCCCCCAGGGGCCCGCACTGAAGCTTTCTTT,CASTPPGARTEAFF
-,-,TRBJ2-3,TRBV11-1,TGTGCCAGCAGCTTACTCTCAGATACGCAGTATTTT,CASSLLSDTQYF
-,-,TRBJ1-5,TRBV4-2,TGTGCCAGCAGCCAAGGGTTTCAGTCCAATCAGCCCCAGCATTTT,CASSQGFQSNQPQHF
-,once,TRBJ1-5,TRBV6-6,TGTGCCAGCAGTTACTCGGTAGCTAATCAGCCCCAGCATTTT,CASSYSVANQPQHF
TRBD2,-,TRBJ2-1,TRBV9,TGTGCCAGCAGCGTAGACGAAGCGGGGGGCTACAATGAGCAGTTCTTC,CASSVDEAGGYNEQFF
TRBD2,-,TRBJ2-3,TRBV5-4,TGTGCCAGCAGCTGGACTAGCGAAGCAGATACGCAGTATTTT,CASSWTSEADTQYF
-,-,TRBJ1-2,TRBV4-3,TGCGCCAGCAGCCAAGATGTGGCAGGTGGCTACACCTTC,CASSQDVAGGYTF
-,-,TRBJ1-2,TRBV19,TGTGCCATCGGAAACAGGAACTATGGCTACACCTTC,CAIGNRNYGYTF
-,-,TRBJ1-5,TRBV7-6,TGTGCCAGCAGCGCGGAGGCAGGGGGCAATCAGCCCCAGCATTTT,CASSAEAGGNQPQHF